The subject of this entry is one T cell receptor beta chain. The antigen remains unidentified. The data are from a study of CXCR3-negative and CXCR3-positive naive CD8 T cells. Via 5' RACE with UMI labels, TRB cDNA libraries were prepared. One entry per CDR3 protein, without DNA, is what TCRdb gives after re-calling the 5' RACE reads. In total, the table holds some 130,000 distinct CDR3 sequences. Phenotypically, naive CD8+ T cells corresponded to CD45RO-CCR7+CD27+CD95-. The CDR3 sequence is 13 residues long. Germline-derived CDR1 and CDR2 are SQVTM and ANQGSEA. General study findings and limits: Unlike memory cells, which differed, naive CXCR3-negative and CXCR3-positive cells had similar TRBV-TRBJ usage.

Sequencing input: naive CXCR3- CD8+ T cells from blood. Described subset: CD45RO-CCR7+CD27+CD95- naive CD8+ T cells lacking CXCR3 (TNR3-). This clonotype was obtained from a human donor in good health. Some clones in this sample may be carry-over from other donors' samples. The chain uses TRBV29-1 and TRBJ2-1; TCRdb reports TRBD2, a call that lacks DNA to check it against. Here the CDR3 reads CSVRFPSYNEQFF.